This is a list of T cell receptor beta chains from one sample in a study of T cell repertoires in cytomegalovirus infection. TCRdb reprocessed the reads via MiXCR and lists one record per CDR3 protein. The data hold approximately 250,000 distinct CDR3 sequences, with approximately 24% observed a single time. Sequencing was done on a sample of CD8+ T cells from PBMCs. These receptors were taken from a human donor in good health (CMV status not recorded). Some clones in this sample may be carry-over from other donors' samples. Both conserved end residues are part of each CDR3. D genes are given only for firm matches. A clone size is listed for some rows: how often the clone was seen (once, few, many), or a class if it is expanded.

J gene	D gene	clone size	V gene	CDR3 DNA	CDR3 protein
TRBJ2-7	-	-	TRBV5-6	TGTGCCAGCAGCTTGTATGGACTAACCTACGAGCAGTACTTC	CASSLYGLTYEQYF
TRBJ2-7	-	few	TRBV4-2	TGTGCCAGCAGCCAAGAATTTCCTCGCTACTACGAGCAGTACTTC	CASSQEFPRYYEQYF
TRBJ2-2	-	-	TRBV7-9	TGTGCCAGCAGCTTCCAGGGTCCCGGGGAGCTGTTTTTT	CASSFQGPGELFF
TRBJ2-7	TRBD1	many	TRBV6-1	TGTGCCAGCAGTGAAGCTCGCGACAGGGACTACGAGCAGTACTTC	CASSEARDRDYEQYF
TRBJ1-1	TRBD1	-	TRBV6-7	TGTGCCAGCAGTTACTACAGGGGGTTGGGAACTGAAGCTTTCTTT	CASSYYRGLGTEAFF
TRBJ2-1	TRBD2	-	TRBV7-9	TGTGCCCTAGCGGGGGGGTACAATGAGCAGTTCTTC	CALAGGYNEQFF
TRBJ2-1	-	few	TRBV20-1	TGCAGTACGGGCTCCTACAATGAGCAGTTCTTC	CSTGSYNEQFF
TRBJ1-2	-	many	TRBV5-5	TGTGCCAGCAGCTTGGAGGAGAGGGGCGATTGGGATAGCTATGACTATGGCTACACCTTC	CASSLEERGDWDSYDYGYTF
TRBJ1-1	-	few	TRBV29-1	TGCAGCATTGTTTCCCTTGAAGCTTTCTTT	CSIVSLEAFF
TRBJ1-2	-	-	TRBV29-1	TGCAGCGTTGAACTCCAGGGAGTCTATGGCTACACCTTC	CSVELQGVYGYTF
TRBJ1-4	-	many	TRBV25-1	TGTGCCAGCAGTGAACCAGGGGCCCCCCGCGAAAAACTGTTTTTT	CASSEPGAPREKLFF
TRBJ2-3	TRBD2	many	TRBV12-3/TRBV12-4	TGTGCCAGCAGAGGACTAGCCACCTCCACAGATACGCAGTATTTT	CASRGLATSTDTQYF
TRBJ2-1	TRBD2	few	TRBV2	TGTGCCAGCAGTGACCGACTAGCGGGGGGCAGAAACAATGAGCAGTTCTTC	CASSDRLAGGRNNEQFF